Presented here are 3 T cell receptor beta chains from one specimen sequenced in a study of blood T cell repertoires in COVID-19. This table comes from immunoSEQ multiplex PCR, and its TCRdb copy is limited to in-frame clones, with some not included. The table has some 240,000 clones, 75% to 85% seen once; the top ten hold around 12%. The sequenced sample was peripheral blood. These receptors were obtained from a woman aged 60 to 75 with active or convalescent COVID-19.

This rearrangement joins TRBV30 to TRBJ1-2, with TRBD1 as a possible D gene (5 bases). This CDR3 is built from 13 residues. The germline V and J ends were trimmed by 0 bases and 4 bases, with 9 bases remaining between them. CDR1 GTSNPN and CDR2 SVGIG come from the germline V gene (reference sequence). As DNA, the CDR3 is TGTGCCTGGAGTGTACGCGGGGCCTATGGCTACACCTTC. This codes for CAWSVRGAYGYTF.

This clone was seen just once. This sequence joins TRBV20-1 and TRBJ1-1; D is unclear. The CDR3 extends over 13 amino acids. V lost 3 bases and J lost 1, with 9 bases in between. Germline V gene lookup returns CDR1 DFQATT and CDR2 SNEGSKA (reference sequence). As DNA, the CDR3 is TGCAGTGCTAGTGAGAGGGCGAACACTGAAGCTTTCTTT. Protein product: CSASERANTEAFF.

V usage is TRBV19 and J usage is TRBJ1-1, with TRBD1 matching 8 bases. V gave up 6 bases and J gave up 1 base; unmatched junction bases: 4. Germline CDR1 reads LNHDA; CDR2 reads SQIVND (reference sequence). The CDR3 runs to 14 residues. CDR3 sequence: CASRSTGGNTEAFF. The CDR3, as DNA: TGTGCCAGTAGGAGCACAGGGGGGAACACTGAAGCTTTCTTT.